The 18 T cell receptor beta chains listed next were all sequenced from one sample in a study of blood T cell repertoires in COVID-19. Generated by immunoSEQ multiplex PCR, the TCRdb table keeps only in-frame clones and is missing some. The sample has 300,000 or so clones; over 80% are singletons. Sequenced input: peripheral blood. These receptors all come from a woman in her forties or fifties with active or convalescent COVID-19.

A word on this clone: Other nucleotide sequences from this sample produce the same CDR3. CDR3 region: CASSGTAQETQYF. In DNA, the CDR3 is TGTGCCAGTAGTGGGACAGCTCAAGAGACCCAGTACTTC. The J gene is TRBJ2-5, the V gene TRBV19, with 7 bases that match TRBD1. The CDR3 contains 13 residues. The junction had 2 bases not matched to a gene; V was cut back by 5 bases and J by 2 bases. Germline values: CDR1 LNHDA, CDR2 SQIVND (reference sequence).

This clone has more than one count but fewer than ten. The genes are TRBV2 and TRBJ1-2; 9 nucleotides agree with TRBD1. J gave up 6 bases and V 4 bases, and 9 bases lay outside the gene matches. The germline CDR1 and CDR2 sequences are SNHLY and FYNNEI. The CDR3 sequence is 15 residues long. CDR3 sequence reads: CASSAPGQGRNGYTF. CDR3 in DNA: TGTGCCAGCAGTGCGCCTGGACAGGGGAGGAATGGCTACACCTTC. Drawing the rest from reference TRBV2 and TRBJ1-2, the complete variable domain is EPEVTQTPSHQVTQMGQEVILRCVPISNHLYFYWYRQILGQKVEFLVSFYNNEISEKSEIFDDQFSVERPDGSNFTLKIRSTKLEDSAMYFCASSAPGQGRNGYTFGSGTRLTVV.

As concerns this clone: The sample holds other DNA sequences that translate to the same CDR3. CDR3 coding DNA: TGTGCCAGCAGTTTTGGCCCGAACACTGAAGCTTTCTTT. Protein sequence: CASSFGPNTEAFF. This sequence joins TRBV12-3 or TRBV12-4 and TRBJ1-1; D is uncertain. This CDR3 is 13 amino acids long. V was pared by 3 bases and J by 1 base, with 6 bases between.

The V call is TRBV6-2 or TRBV6-3, the J call TRBJ2-1, with D hard to call. V lost 5 bases and J 4 bases, leaving 3 bases between the germline ends. This CDR3 spans 11 amino acids. Germline V gene lookup returns CDR1 MNHEY and CDR2 SVGEGT. The CDR3 DNA reads TGTGCCAGCAGTCTATACAATGAGCAGTTCTTC. This translates into CASSLYNEQFF.

The chain joins TRBV6-5 to TRBJ1-1, with 7 bases lining up with TRBD1. This CDR3 spans 13 amino acids. CDR1 is MNHEY, CDR2 SVGAGI, per germline. The junction had 0 bases not matched to a gene; V was cut back by 0 bases and J by 5 bases. CDR3 DNA sequence: TGTGCCAGCAGTTACTCGACAGGGACTGAAGCTTTCTTT. Translated, it gives CASSYSTGTEAFF.

The chain recombines TRBV24-1 with TRBJ2-3; possible D gene TRBD2, 5 bases. The CDR3 has 15 residues. The germline CDR1 and CDR2 sequences are KGHDR and SFDVKD. The V end was cut by 5 bases, the J end by 2 bases, with 13 bases between. CDR3 protein: CATSARTPSTDTQYF. CDR3 DNA: TGTGCCACCAGTGCTCGGACTCCATCCACAGATACGCAGTATTTT.

The rearrangement uses TRBV5-6 and TRBJ2-1; D possibly corresponds to TRBD1 (6 bases). Germline CDR1 is SGHDT and CDR2 is YYEEEE. The CDR3 contains 16 residues. Between the trimmed V and J ends, which lost 0 bases and 0 bases, there was a span of 10 bases. CDR3 DNA: TGTGCCAGCAGCTTGGTTGGACAGAGCTCCTACAATGAGCAGTTCTTC. Translating gives CASSLVGQSSYNEQFF.

This chain joins TRBV5-1 and TRBJ2-1; tentatively, D is TRBD1 (6 bases). The V gene's germline CDR1 is SGHRS and CDR2 YFSETQ. The CDR3 sequence is 17 residues long. Trimming stripped 1 base from V and 0 bases from J, with 14 bases between. The CDR3 DNA reads TGCGCCAGCAGCTTGTATCAGGGGCCCAGCTCCTACAATGAGCAGTTCTTC. Translating gives CASSLYQGPSSYNEQFF.

This chain connects TRBV3-1 (or the pseudogene TRBV3-2) to TRBJ2-3; 7 positions agree with TRBD1. CDR1 LGHDT and CDR2 YNNKEL come from the germline V gene (reference sequence). V lost 6 bases to trimming and J lost 5 bases; unmatched junction nucleotides: 5. The CDR3 has 13 amino acids. The CDR3 DNA reads TGTGCCAGCAGTAAGGGGGCTAAAGATACGCAGTATTTT. It encodes CASSKGAKDTQYF.

This clone was observed at least ten times. This chain uses TRBV2 with TRBJ2-5; possibly TRBD1 for D (5 bases). The germline V gene encodes CDR1 SNHLY and CDR2 FYNNEI. The CDR3 is made up of 13 amino acids. Trimming took off 6 bases at V and 5 bases at J, with 13 bases between the two ends. In DNA, the CDR3 is TGTGCCAGCAGGCGATACAGGACGGAGACCCAGTACTTC. Translation: CASRRYRTETQYF.

J is TRBJ2-7 and V is TRBV18, with TRBD1 identical over 7 bases. V trimming: 2 bases; J trimming: 2 bases; junction bases outside the gene matches: 6. CDR3 length equals 15 residues. Germline V gives CDR1 KGHSH, CDR2 LQKENI. CDR3 coding DNA: TGTGCCAGCTCACCAGGGGCCACAGGGGCCTACGAGCAGTACTTC. This encodes CASSPGATGAYEQYF. Supplemented by reference TRBV18 and TRBJ2-7, the full variable domain reads NAGVMQNPRHLVRRRGQEARLRCSPMKGHSHVYWYRQLPEEGLKFMVYLQKENIIDESGMPKERFSAEFPKEGPSILRIQQVVRGDSAAYFCASSPGATGAYEQYFGPGTRLTVT.

The chain is built from TRBV4-2 and TRBJ2-1; 8 nucleotides line up with TRBD2. The germline CDR1 and CDR2 sequences are LGHNA and YNFKEQ. The CDR3 totals 16 residues. With V trimmed by 6 bases and J by 0 bases, 7 bases remained unmatched. DNA of the CDR3: TGTGCCAGCAGTCGCGAGCGGGGGAGCTCCTACAATGAGCAGTTCTTC. It specifies CASSRERGSSYNEQFF.

The chain employs TRBV19 and TRBJ1-5; D unresolved. Trimming shortened V by 2 bases and J by 2 bases, and 10 bases separated the two germline ends. CDR1 is LNHDA and CDR2 is SQIVND in the germline V gene (reference sequence). The CDR3 is made up of 15 amino acids. The CDR3: CASSIMGGGNQPQHF. DNA for the CDR3: TGTGCCAGTAGTATAATGGGAGGCGGCAATCAGCCCCAGCATTTT.

The chain has TRBV4-1 and TRBJ1-1, with 12 positions matching TRBD1. Trimming cost V 8 bases and J 6 bases; bases outside gene matches: 4. This CDR3 comprises 13 residues. The germline V gene has CDR1 MGHRA and CDR2 YSYEKL. In DNA form, the CDR3 reads TGCGCCAGCCCCGGGACAGGGGGCTCTGAAGCTTTCTTT. Protein: CASPGTGGSEAFF.

V and J are TRBV6-4 and TRBJ2-5; the match to TRBD2 covers 12 bases. There are 18 residues in the CDR3. Germline V gives CDR1 MRHNA, CDR2 SNTAGT. J was trimmed by 5 bases and V by 0 bases; bases with no gene match: 10. CDR3 residues: CASSDSLAGGPGVETQYF. CDR3 DNA: TGTGCCAGCAGTGACTCCCTAGCGGGAGGGCCGGGGGTTGAGACCCAGTACTTC.

This sequence joins TRBV6-5 and TRBJ1-2, with unresolved D. V was cut by 5 bases and J by 2 bases, with 12 bases left in between. Germline CDR1 is MNHEY and CDR2 is SVGAGI. This CDR3 has 14 amino acids. CDR3 loop: CASSPLRGNYGYTF. DNA for the CDR3: TGTGCCAGCAGTCCCCTGAGAGGGAACTATGGCTACACCTTC.

This clone was detected only a few times. The gene calls are TRBV7-2 and TRBJ1-6; TRBD1 is a possible D gene (5 bases). The CDR3 spans 15 residues. The germline V and J ends were trimmed by 1 base and 9 bases, with 13 bases remaining between them. Per germline, CDR1 SGHTA and CDR2 FQGNSA. CDR3: CASSLGQGGGSPLHF. The CDR3 DNA sequence: TGTGCCAGCAGCTTAGGCCAGGGTGGCGGTTCACCCCTCCACTTT.

The chain links TRBV2 to TRBJ1-5; TRBD1 might be the D (5 bases). The CDR3 sequence is 12 residues long. Trimming left V 8 bases short and J 4 bases short, with 9 bases between. Germline CDR1 reads SNHLY; CDR2 reads FYNNEI. The CDR3 loop reads CASGWTNQPQHF. The DNA for the CDR3 is TGTGCCAGCGGTTGGACAAATCAGCCCCAGCATTTT.